This T cell receptor (beta chain) is from a study of blood T cell repertoires in COVID-19. Study overall: Acute and convalescent COVID-19 samples came from the United States, Italy and Spain.

This CDR3 comprises 12 residues. V was cut by 1 base and J by 10 bases, with 8 bases left in between. Germline CDR1 SNHLY, CDR2 FYNNEI. The repertoire was sequenced with immunoSEQ multiplex PCR; TCRdb's copy has only in-frame clones and lacks some. This table holds approximately 400,000 clones, roughly 86% found once. This receptor was obtained from a human donor with acute or convalescent COVID-19. The donor label of this sample is uncertain. The chain links TRBV2 to TRBJ2-1, with D uncertain. The source material was peripheral blood. This CDR3 reads CASSEDSKEQFF. CDR3 in DNA: TGTGCCAGCAGTGAAGACAGCAAGGAGCAGTTCTTC. Full variable domain (rest looked up from reference TRBV2 and TRBJ2-1): EPEVTQTPSHQVTQMGQEVILRCVPISNHLYFYWYRQILGQKVEFLVSFYNNEISEKSEIFDDQFSVERPDGSNFTLKIRSTKLEDSAMYFCASSEDSKEQFFGPGTRLTVL.